This is a list of T cell receptor beta chains from one sample in a study of cytomegalovirus exposure and HLA in healthy donors. TCRdb keeps only in-frame clones here, not all; method: immunoSEQ multiplex PCR. The sample has over 150,000 clones, about 78% seen once. Source material: PBMCs. These receptors originate from a woman in her 30s in good health and CMV-seronegative. The CDR3 runs from the conserved cysteine through the conserved F or W. A D gene is named only where the DNA matches it firmly. Not every row has a clone size; where given, it reads once, few, many or a size class.

D: -; V: TRBV30; J: TRBJ1-4; size: -; length: 13; DNA: TGTGCCTGGAGTACCAGGGGCAGTGAAAAACTGTTTTTT; CDR3: CAWSTRGSEKLFF
D: -; V: TRBV20-1; J: TRBJ2-5; size: -; length: 11; DNA: TGCAGTGCTAGAGAACTCGAGACCCAGTACTTC; CDR3: CSARELETQYF
D: TRBD2; V: TRBV9; J: TRBJ2-3; size: few; length: 15; DNA: TGTGCCAGCAGCGCTAGCGGGAGGGCCATAAATACGCAGTATTTT; CDR3: CASSASGRAINTQYF
D: TRBD1; V: TRBV6-5; J: TRBJ1-6; size: -; length: 13; DNA: TGTGCCAGCCGAGGGGGCTCCGCATCACCCCTCCACTTT; CDR3: CASRGGSASPLHF
D: TRBD1; V: TRBV5-1; J: TRBJ1-1; size: -; length: 17; DNA: TGCGCCAGCAGCTTGTGGGGGGTTGACAGGGGCGACACTGAAGCTTTCTTT; CDR3: CASSLWGVDRGDTEAFF
D: -; V: TRBV12-5; J: TRBJ1-5; size: -; length: 17; DNA: TGTGCTAGTGGTTTGCAACAGGGTACTCGGAGCAATCAGCCCCAGCATTTT; CDR3: CASGLQQGTRSNQPQHF
D: -; V: TRBV14; J: TRBJ1-6; size: -; length: 15; DNA: TGTGCCAGCAGCCAACGGAGGCAGAATTATTCACCCCTCCACTTT; CDR3: CASSQRRQNYSPLHF
D: -; V: TRBV9; J: TRBJ1-1; size: -; length: 15; DNA: TGTGCCAGCAGCGCTTTACCGGGACTGGGGACTGAAGCTTTCTTT; CDR3: CASSALPGLGTEAFF
D: TRBD1; V: TRBV27; J: TRBJ1-5; size: -; length: 15; DNA: TGTGCCAGCAGGCAGGGGGCCGGCAGCAATCAGCCCCAGCATTTT; CDR3: CASRQGAGSNQPQHF
D: -; V: TRBV5-1; J: TRBJ2-3; size: -; length: 15; DNA: TGCGCCAGCAGCTTCAGACAGGCGCTCACAGATACGCAGTATTTT; CDR3: CASSFRQALTDTQYF
D: TRBD2; V: TRBV30; J: TRBJ2-7; size: few; length: 15; DNA: TGTGCCTGGAGTTCCGGGACTAGCGGGGGGGCAGGGCAGTACTTC; CDR3: CAWSSGTSGGAGQYF
D: TRBD1; V: TRBV2; J: TRBJ2-1; size: -; length: 14; DNA: TGTGCCAGCAGGGACAGGGGTCACTACAATGAGCAGTTCTTC; CDR3: CASRDRGHYNEQFF
D: TRBD1; V: TRBV15; J: TRBJ1-4; size: -; length: 14; DNA: TGTGCCACCAGTGAGGACAGGGGGCGGGAAAAACTGTTTTTT; CDR3: CATSEDRGREKLFF
D: -; V: TRBV4-1; J: TRBJ2-7; size: -; length: 13; DNA: TGCGCCAGCAGCCCGGAGGACTTTGACGAGCAGTACTTC; CDR3: CASSPEDFDEQYF
D: TRBD2; V: TRBV13; J: TRBJ2-1; size: few; length: 15; DNA: TGTGCCAGCAGCTGGCTAGCGGGGGGGCGAAATGAGCAGTTCTTC; CDR3: CASSWLAGGRNEQFF
D: -; V: TRBV5-8; J: TRBJ2-1; size: once; length: 18; DNA: TGTGCCAGCAGCCCCGAGGGTCCACGGCAGGGGATTTACCATGAGCAGTTCTTC; CDR3: CASSPEGPRQGIYHEQFF
D: TRBD2; V: TRBV13; J: TRBJ2-7; size: -; length: 16; DNA: TGTGCCAGCAGCCCGGCCTCCAGCGGGGGTTCGTACGAGCAGTACTTC; CDR3: CASSPASSGGSYEQYF
D: -; V: TRBV25-1; J: TRBJ1-1; size: -; length: 13; DNA: TGTGCCAGCAGTGAACAGTTGAACACTGAAGCTTTCTTT; CDR3: CASSEQLNTEAFF
D: -; V: TRBV14; J: TRBJ2-4; size: -; length: 13; DNA: TGTGCCAGCAGCCCCGGGTGGTATAACATTCAGTACTTC; CDR3: CASSPGWYNIQYF
D: -; V: TRBV5-1; J: TRBJ2-3; size: -; length: 11; DNA: TGCGCCAGCAGCTCAACAGATACGCAGTATTTT; CDR3: CASSSTDTQYF
D: TRBD2; V: TRBV19; J: TRBJ2-7; size: -; length: 14; DNA: TGTGCCAGTAGTAAGGCTAGCGGGAACTACGAGCAGTACTTC; CDR3: CASSKASGNYEQYF
D: -; V: TRBV19; J: TRBJ1-2; size: -; length: 14; DNA: TGTGCCACCAACCACGGGGAGATTAACTATGGCTACACCTTC; CDR3: CATNHGEINYGYTF
D: -; V: TRBV16; J: TRBJ1-2; size: -; length: 13; DNA: TGTGCCAGCAGCCAATTATCTTATACACGTCTTCTCTTC; CDR3: CASSQLSYTRLLF
D: -; V: TRBV5-1; J: TRBJ2-5; size: -; length: 13; DNA: TGCGCCAGCAGCCGTAGCCCCCAAGAGACCCAGTACTTC; CDR3: CASSRSPQETQYF
D: TRBD2; V: TRBV6-5; J: TRBJ2-3; size: -; length: 16; DNA: TGTGCCAGCAGTTCCCTGACTAGCGGGCGAGAGCATACGCAGTATTTT; CDR3: CASSSLTSGREHTQYF
D: TRBD1; V: TRBV7-9; J: TRBJ2-7; size: once; length: 15; DNA: TGTGCCAGCAGCTTATCCGGACAGGGCCCCCACGAGCAGTACTTC; CDR3: CASSLSGQGPHEQYF
D: TRBD1; V: TRBV6-5; J: TRBJ2-7; size: -; length: 15; DNA: TGTGCCAGCAGTTACACGACAGGGGACACCTACGAGCAGTACTTC; CDR3: CASSYTTGDTYEQYF
D: TRBD2; V: TRBV29-1; J: TRBJ2-1; size: -; length: 22; DNA: TGCAGCGTTTATCCCACCCCCACTCTAGCGGGAGGGCCAGGGGGAGGGAGTAATGAGCAGTTCTTC; CDR3: CSVYPTPTLAGGPGGGSNEQFF
D: TRBD1; V: TRBV30; J: TRBJ1-5; size: -; length: 18; DNA: TGTGCCTGGAGTAACGGTATCCAGGGGGATTTTAGCAATCAGCCCCAGCATTTT; CDR3: CAWSNGIQGDFSNQPQHF
D: -; V: TRBV5-1; J: TRBJ1-1; size: -; length: 14; DNA: TGCGCCAGCAGCCCAAGGCCGGGGAACACTGAAGCTTTCTTT; CDR3: CASSPRPGNTEAFF
D: -; V: TRBV7-9; J: TRBJ1-2; size: -; length: 12; DNA: TGTGCCAGCAGCCGCGACAGCTATGGCTACACCTTC; CDR3: CASSRDSYGYTF
D: TRBD1; V: TRBV10-1; J: TRBJ2-3; size: -; length: 15; DNA: TGCGCCAGCAGTGGCAGGACAGGATACACAGATACGCAGTATTTT; CDR3: CASSGRTGYTDTQYF
D: -; V: TRBV4-1; J: TRBJ2-5; size: -; length: 14; DNA: TGCGCCAGCAGCCCTCCCAACTTTCCAGAGACCCAGTACTTC; CDR3: CASSPPNFPETQYF
D: -; V: TRBV28; J: TRBJ2-5; size: -; length: 13; DNA: TGTGCCAGCAGTTTAGGACTGCCAGAGACCCAGTACTTC; CDR3: CASSLGLPETQYF
D: -; V: TRBV5-1; J: TRBJ1-1; size: -; length: 14; DNA: TGCGCCAGCAGCTTGGGTGACATAGACCACCTAGCCGTCTTT; CDR3: CASSLGDIDHLAVF
D: -; V: TRBV4-1; J: TRBJ1-5; size: -; length: 14; DNA: TGCGCCAGCAGCCAAGCAGGGTTCGATCAGCCCCAGCATTTT; CDR3: CASSQAGFDQPQHF
D: -; V: TRBV5-1; J: TRBJ1-1; size: once; length: 11; DNA: TGCGCCAGCAGCTCAGGGTCTGAAGCTTTCTTT; CDR3: CASSSGSEAFF
D: TRBD1; V: TRBV5-1; J: TRBJ2-7; size: -; length: 14; DNA: TGCGCCAGCAGCCCGTGGACAGGGGTCCACGAGCAGTACTTC; CDR3: CASSPWTGVHEQYF
D: -; V: TRBV30; J: TRBJ1-5; size: -; length: 16; DNA: TGTGCCTGGAGTGCCCCGGGTTTCGGGAGGCATCAGCCCCAGCATTTT; CDR3: CAWSAPGFGRHQPQHF
D: TRBD1; V: TRBV9; J: TRBJ2-7; size: -; length: 14; DNA: TGTGCCAGCAGCGCCGGGACAGGGGCCCACGAGCAGTACTTC; CDR3: CASSAGTGAHEQYF
D: -; V: TRBV6-1; J: TRBJ2-5; size: -; length: 12; DNA: TGTGCCAGCAGAAGTCAGCAAGAGACCCAGTACTTC; CDR3: CASRSQQETQYF
D: -; V: TRBV12-1; J: TRBJ2-5; size: -; length: 14; DNA: TGTGCCAGCAGCGTGGGACAGGGAGAAGAGACCCAGTACTTC; CDR3: CASSVGQGEETQYF
D: -; V: TRBV5-1; J: TRBJ1-3; size: -; length: 14; DNA: TGCGCCAGCAGCCCGGTGCGATCTGGAAACACCATATATTTT; CDR3: CASSPVRSGNTIYF
D: -; V: TRBV7-9; J: TRBJ2-7; size: -; length: 12; DNA: TGTGCCAGCAGCCTTACAGTTTACGAGCAGTACTTC; CDR3: CASSLTVYEQYF
D: -; V: TRBV18; J: TRBJ1-1; size: once; length: 14; DNA: TGTGCCAGCTCACCACTTTCAGAGAACACTGAAGCTTTCTTT; CDR3: CASSPLSENTEAFF
D: TRBD1; V: TRBV6-1; J: TRBJ1-4; size: few; length: 15; DNA: TGTGCCAGCAGCAGGCAGGGGGATTCGATTGAAAAACTGTTTTTT; CDR3: CASSRQGDSIEKLFF
D: TRBD1; V: TRBV30; J: TRBJ1-2; size: -; length: 13; DNA: TGTGCCTGGGCTCGACAGGGACTCTATGGCTACACCTTC; CDR3: CAWARQGLYGYTF
D: -; V: TRBV10-2; J: TRBJ2-7; size: -; length: 15; DNA: TGCGCCAGCAGTGGAAGACCAGGGAAGGGATACGAGCAGTACTTC; CDR3: CASSGRPGKGYEQYF
D: -; V: TRBV28; J: TRBJ2-3; size: -; length: 15; DNA: TGTGCCAGTTCGGCGGCAGGGGTAGGTGCAGATACGCAGTATTTT; CDR3: CASSAAGVGADTQYF
D: -; V: TRBV2; J: TRBJ1-2; size: once; length: 13; DNA: TGTGCCAGCAGGGTACTGGGACTGGTTTTCTACCCCTTC; CDR3: CASRVLGLVFYPF
D: -; V: TRBV15; J: TRBJ2-7; size: -; length: 14; DNA: TGTGCCACCAGCAGAGATGCAGGGGCCTACGAGCAGTACTTC; CDR3: CATSRDAGAYEQYF
D: -; V: TRBV6-5; J: TRBJ1-4; size: few; length: 14; DNA: TGTGCCAGCAGTTACACGGGGGTGGATGAAAAACTGTTTTTT; CDR3: CASSYTGVDEKLFF
D: -; V: TRBV7-9; J: TRBJ2-7; size: -; length: 15; DNA: TGTGCCAGCAGCTTAGGGGGGGACAGTCTCTACGAGCAGTACTTC; CDR3: CASSLGGDSLYEQYF
D: -; V: TRBV7-9; J: TRBJ1-6; size: -; length: 14; DNA: TGTGCCAGCAGCTTTACAGGGTACGGTTCACCCCTCCACTTT; CDR3: CASSFTGYGSPLHF